This entry is about one T cell receptor (beta chain). The trim removed 5 bases at V and 5 bases at J, leaving 6 bases unmatched. The CDR3 consists of 15 residues. Germline V gives CDR1 KGHSH, CDR2 LQKENI. The data belong to a study of blood T cell repertoires in COVID-19. Study at large: There were acute and convalescent COVID-19 samples, and they came from the United States, Italy and Spain.

Clones were sequenced by immunoSEQ multiplex PCR, and TCRdb holds only the in-frame ones, with some missing. This table has about 47,000 clones, around 86% appearing once. The rearrangement uses TRBV18 and TRBJ1-5; the match to TRBD1 covers 10 bases. The TCR was taken from a man aged 60 to 75 with active COVID-19. Sequenced material: peripheral blood. The CDR3 loop reads CASSSDRGKHQPQHF. CDR3 coding DNA: TGTGCCAGCTCATCGGACAGGGGGAAGCATCAGCCCCAGCATTTT. The full variable domain, its missing parts supplied by reference TRBV18 and TRBJ1-5, is NAGVMQNPRHLVRRRGQEARLRCSPMKGHSHVYWYRQLPEEGLKFMVYLQKENIIDESGMPKERFSAEFPKEGPSILRIQQVVRGDSAAYFCASSSDRGKHQPQHFGDGTRLSIL.